The sequence of this TCR beta chain was determined in a study of cytomegalovirus exposure and HLA in healthy donors. Findings and limits, study-wide: Overall, around 160 TCR beta chains were annotated as cytomegalovirus-associated. A few CMV-associated chains were confirmed in vitro to be specific for CMV antigens. Many donors carried some public TCRs, although rarity characterized most TCR sequences.

The validation cohort, a group of 100 to 150 subjects, included the donors and was separate from the roughly 670-subject first cohort. J lost 3 bases, V lost 4 bases, and 3 bases had no gene match. CDR1 and CDR2 from the germline V gene are MNHNS and SASEGT. The CDR3 runs to 15 residues. This clone was detected a few times. Its antigen is as yet unknown. The same CDR3 is also encoded by other DNA sequences in this sample. Repertoires were generated with immunoSEQ multiplex PCR, while TCRdb's copy carries only in-frame clones and drops some. The table has more than 95,000 clones, roughly 89% seen once. V usage is TRBV6-1 and J usage is TRBJ2-3, with 11 positions matching TRBD2. The sequence derives from a young woman in good health and CMV-seronegative. Sequencing input: PBMCs. CDR3 amino acids: CASSGLAGGTDTQYF. DNA of the CDR3: TGTGCCAGCAGTGGTTTAGCGGGGGGGACAGATACGCAGTATTTT.